Below are 22 T cell receptor beta chains sequenced from a single sample in a study of T-cell memory formation after mild COVID-19. Via MiXCR, TCRdb re-called the 5' RACE reads, giving one row per CDR3 protein. This sample has under 250,000 distinct CDR3 sequences, with roughly 27% found just once. The sequencing sample was made of PBMCs or a T cell subset sorted from them (not recorded which). These receptors came from an adult woman who had mild COVID-19 (a few samples of this study predate the infection). Cell type and time point are not known.

CDR3 sequence: CASSVGPPGADYGYTF. DNA of the CDR3: TGTGCCAGCAGCGTAGGTCCCCCGGGGGCGGACTATGGCTACACCTTC. The genes are TRBV9 and TRBJ1-2, with D possibly TRBD1 on 6 matching bases. Trimming removed 0 bases at V and 3 bases at J, with 15 bases between. This CDR3 contains 16 residues. Germline CDR1 reads SGDLS; CDR2 reads YYNGEE.

V gene TRBV21-1 combines with J gene TRBJ1-4. TRBV21-1 is annotated as a pseudogene. CDR3 size: 16 residues. The CDR3 DNA reads as TGTGCCAGCAGCAAAAAGGATCTCAGGGGAGGGGAAAAACTGTTTTTT. Translating gives CASSKKDLRGGEKLFF.

V usage is TRBV20-1 and J usage is TRBJ2-4, with unresolved D. Germline lookup yields CDR1 DFQATT and CDR2 SNEGSKA (reference sequence). With 6 bases removed from V and 1 base from J, the gap between germline ends came to 13 bases. The CDR3 has 14 amino acids. CDR3 loop: CSAKGYDAKNIQYF. Written as DNA, the CDR3 is TGCAGTGCCAAGGGATACGACGCCAAAAACATTCAGTACTTC.

A single count supports this clonotype. The CDR3: CASSRLDRDEQYF. The CDR3 region has the DNA TGTGCCAGCAGCAGACTTGACAGGGACGAGCAGTACTTC. J is TRBJ2-7 and V is TRBV4-2; TRBD1 matches 7 bases. J lost 5 bases, V lost 5 bases, and 6 bases had no gene match. The CDR3 is 13 amino acids. Germline-derived CDR1 and CDR2 are LGHNA and YNFKEQ.

The CDR3 here is CSPRDQGVDTQYF. The CDR3 DNA sequence: TGCAGCCCTAGGGACCAGGGTGTGGATACGCAGTATTTT. V gene TRBV20-1 combines with J gene TRBJ2-3; D is tentatively TRBD1 or TRBD2 (5 bases each). Per the germline V gene, CDR1 is DFQATT and CDR2 is SNEGSKA (reference sequence). The CDR3 loop spans 13 amino acids.

This clonotype was seen once. The genes are TRBV6-6 and TRBJ1-1; D is unresolved. Germline assignment: CDR1 MNHNY and CDR2 SVGAGI (reference sequence). The ends were cut back, 4 bases at V and 1 base at J, with 7 bases in the middle. This CDR3 has 13 amino acids. The DNA for the CDR3 is TGTGCCAGCAGTTTCGGATCGAACACTGAAGCTTTCTTT. This sequence encodes CASSFGSNTEAFF.

This clonotype was recorded a few times. The chain uses TRBV19 and TRBJ2-4; D unclear. CDR3 length: 14 residues. V shed 3 bases and J shed 5 bases, with 11 bases lying between them. CDR1 is LNHDA, CDR2 SQIVND, per germline (reference sequence). CDR3 bases: TGTGCCAGTAGTATTTCAGCGTCTGAAAACATTCAGTACTTC. This codes for CASSISASENIQYF. The full variable domain, completed using reference TRBV19 and TRBJ2-4, is DGGITQSPKYLFRKEGQNVTLSCEQNLNHDAMYWYRQDPGQGLRLIYYSQIVNDFQKGDIAEGYSVSREKKESFPLTVTSAQKNPTAFYLCASSISASENIQYFGAGTRLSVL.

This CDR3 reads CAWTRALNTEAFF. The CDR3 bases are TGTGCCTGGACCAGGGCCCTTAACACTGAAGCTTTCTTT. The rearrangement links TRBV30 to TRBJ1-1, with D perhaps TRBD1 (5 bases). The germline CDR1 and CDR2 sequences are GTSNPN and SVGIG (reference sequence). The V and J ends lost 4 bases and 2 bases respectively, with 11 bases between them. This CDR3 contains 13 residues. Based on the CDR3 plus reference TRBV30 and TRBJ1-1, the full variable domain is SQTIHQWPATLVQPVGSPLSLECTVEGTSNPNLYWYRQAAGRGLQLLFYSVGIGQISSEVPQNLSASRPQDRQFILSSKKLLLSDSGFYLCAWTRALNTEAFFGQGTRLTVV.

The chain uses TRBV5-4 and TRBJ2-7; no clear D. CDR3 length equals 15 residues. The germline CDR1 and CDR2 sequences are SGHNT and YYREEE (reference sequence). The germline V and J ends were trimmed by 1 base and 0 bases, with 11 bases remaining between them. For the CDR3, the DNA is TGTGCCAGCAGCTTGACGAGCTACAGCTCCTACGAGCAGTACTTC. Encoded protein: CASSLTSYSSYEQYF.

The chain employs TRBV10-3 and TRBJ1-5, with D tentatively TRBD1 (6 bases). The germline gives CDR1 ENHRY, CDR2 SYGVKD. This CDR3 contains 15 residues. Trimming stripped 0 bases from V and 8 bases from J, with 14 bases between. The chain's CDR3 is CAISESNDRTEPQHF. The CDR3 DNA is TGTGCCATCAGTGAGTCGAATGACAGGACGGAGCCCCAGCATTTT.

The chain recombines TRBV4-1 with TRBJ1-2; 10 nucleotides align to TRBD1. Germline lookup yields CDR1 MGHRA and CDR2 YSYEKL. The trim removed 3 bases at V and 8 bases at J, leaving 9 bases unmatched. The CDR3 contains 15 residues. CDR3 protein: CASSQAGTGAYGYTF. The CDR3 coding sequence is TGCGCCAGCAGCCAGGCCGGGACAGGGGCATACGGCTACACCTTC.

CDR3 sequence: CASSLRTGTETQYF. The CDR3, as DNA: TGTGCCAGCAGTCTCAGGACAGGGACGGAGACCCAGTACTTC. The gene calls are TRBV6-2 or TRBV6-3 and TRBJ2-5; TRBD1 agrees at 8 bases. Germline V CDR1 and CDR2: MNHEY, SVGEGT. The CDR3 sequence is 14 residues long. V was pared by 5 bases and J by 5 bases, with 7 bases of the junction left unmatched.

The chain employs TRBV12-3 or TRBV12-4 and TRBJ1-3, with D unclear. CDR3 length: 13 amino acids. V was cut by 8 bases and J by 3 bases, with 11 bases left in between. In nucleotides, the CDR3 is TGTGCCAGCGGGGTTCTGGGTGGAAACACCATATATTTT. This translates into CASGVLGGNTIYF.

V usage is TRBV24-1 and J usage is TRBJ2-1, with 11 bases lining up with TRBD2. In germline, CDR1 is KGHDR, CDR2 SFDVKD. The junction had 5 bases not matched to a gene; V was cut back by 4 bases and J by 4 bases. CDR3 size: 16 residues. CDR3 DNA sequence: TGTGCCACCAGTGACACTAGCGGGGGCGCTTACAATGAGCAGTTCTTC. It specifies CATSDTSGGAYNEQFF.

This clonotype has just a few counts. The J gene is TRBJ2-2, the V gene TRBV9, with D possibly being TRBD1 or TRBD2 (5 bases each). The CDR3 covers 17 residues. Germline V lookup: CDR1 SGDLS, CDR2 YYNGEE. Between the trimmed V and J ends, which lost 0 bases and 0 bases, there was a span of 12 bases. The CDR3 coding sequence is TGTGCCAGCAGCGTAGGTTCCGGGGACGCGAACACCGGGGAGCTGTTTTTT. This encodes CASSVGSGDANTGELFF.

This chain links TRBV15 with TRBJ1-1, with D perhaps TRBD1 (5 bases). The CDR3 length is 14 residues. CDR1 is LNHNV and CDR2 is YYDKDF in the germline V gene (reference sequence). V lost 1 base and J lost 5, with 11 bases in between. The DNA for the CDR3 is TGTGCCACCAGCAGAGTCGGGGGGGAAACTGAAGCTTTCTTT. This codes for CATSRVGGETEAFF.

This clonotype appeared a few times. The rearrangement uses TRBV7-3 and TRBJ1-2; 8 bases line up with TRBD1. The CDR3 has 14 amino acids. CDR1 is SGHTA and CDR2 is FQGTGA in the germline V gene. The junction had 8 bases not matched to a gene; V was cut back by 5 bases and J by 6 bases. Written as DNA, the CDR3 is TGTGCCAGCAGCCAAACGGACAGGGCGCATGGCTACACCTTC. Amino acids: CASSQTDRAHGYTF.

This clonotype has ten or more counts. The chain recombines TRBV5-1 with TRBJ1-1; D might be TRBD1 (6 bases). The CDR3 is 14 amino acids. Germline V gene lookup returns CDR1 SGHRS and CDR2 YFSETQ. Between the trimmed V and J ends, which lost 3 bases and 1 base, there was a span of 10 bases. This CDR3 is CASSSGQPNTEAFF. In nucleotides, the CDR3 is TGCGCCAGCAGCTCCGGACAGCCGAACACTGAAGCTTTCTTT.

The CDR3 region is CSARGGILETQYF. CDR3 sequence (DNA): TGCAGTGCTAGAGGGGGGATCTTGGAGACCCAGTACTTC. This chain connects TRBV20-1 to TRBJ2-5; D possibly uses TRBD1 or TRBD2 (5 bases each). Germline V gene data show CDR1 as DFQATT and CDR2 as SNEGSKA (reference sequence). This CDR3 has 13 amino acids. Trimming stripped 1 base from V and 5 bases from J, with 11 bases between.

CDR3 sequence: CASSADPFYGYTF. Written as DNA, the CDR3 is TGTGCCAGCAGCGCCGACCCCTTCTATGGCTACACCTTC. The chain uses TRBV6-4 and TRBJ1-2; D is undetermined. Germline V gene lookup returns CDR1 MRHNA and CDR2 SNTAGT. There are 13 residues in the CDR3. V lost 6 bases, J lost 4 bases, and 12 bases lay in between.

The chain uses TRBV5-1 and TRBJ2-5; D remains ambiguous. The CDR3 has 15 amino acids. The germline CDR1 and CDR2 sequences are SGHRS and YFSETQ. V shed 0 bases and J shed 4 bases, with 13 bases lying between them. The CDR3 DNA is TGCGCCAGCAGCTTGGCGGGCTACACGGGAGAGACCCAGTACTTC. This sequence encodes CASSLAGYTGETQYF.

This clonotype was seen more than once but under ten times. The J gene is TRBJ2-2, the V gene TRBV24-1, with 7 bases lining up with TRBD1. Trimming removed 4 bases from V and 7 bases from J; junction bases left unmatched: 8. The CDR3 runs 15 residues. Per germline, CDR1 KGHDR and CDR2 SFDVKD. CDR3: CATSDEGGAVGELFF. In DNA form, the CDR3 reads TGTGCCACCAGTGACGAAGGGGGCGCGGTCGGGGAGCTGTTTTTT.